This T cell receptor beta chain was profiled in a study of post-analysis software for immune sequencing data. Study results and limitations: With TRBV5-6, TRBV5-1 and TRBV20-1 included, five TRBV segments were more frequent in patients than in controls.

Looked up from germline, CDR1 is DFQATT and CDR2 is SNEGSKA (reference sequence). The CDR3 runs to 10 residues. Note on this clonotype: Its antigen is currently unknown.

Each TCR beta cDNA library carried unique molecular identifiers. TCRdb passed the PCR reads through MiXCR, listing each CDR3 protein once. The sample has hundreds of thousands of distinct CDR3 sequences, 55% to 70% seen once. The sample consisted of blood. The sequence derives from a girl aged 2-15 years with multiple sclerosis. The chain is built from TRBV20-1 and TRBJ2-1; D is undetermined. CDR3 sequence reads: CSLGYNEQFF. As DNA, the CDR3 is TGCAGCCTAGGGTACAATGAGCAGTTCTTC.